This T cell receptor beta chain was recorded in a study of human T cells and chemical hapten exposure. Overall study: The patients, most of them female, presented with alopecia areata, totalis or universalis.

Germline CDR1 SEHNR, CDR2 FQNEAQ (reference sequence). The V gene lost 1 base and the J gene lost 6 bases, with 4 bases spanning the gap. CDR3 length: 11 residues. TCRdb re-called the RACE reads with MiXCR, one entry per CDR3 protein. The sample lists tens of thousands of distinct CDR3 sequences, over 8% occurring once. The sample's time point: pre-sensitization, week 0. Described treatment: therapeutic diphenylcyclopropenone sensitization with weekly scalp DPC. This clonotype was observed at least ten times. The clonotype comes from a woman between 35 and 50 years old with alopecia areata. Some clones in this sample may be carry-over from other donors' samples. The chain employs TRBV7-9 and TRBJ2-7, with D hard to call. Sequenced material: whole blood, taken in connection with sensitization to the hapten diphenylcyclopropenone (DPC). The CDR3 reads CASSLGAEQYF. In DNA, the CDR3 is TGTGCCAGCAGCTTAGGGGCCGAGCAGTACTTC.